Following are 22 T cell receptor beta chains from one sample sequenced in a study of PD-1 blockade in classical Hodgkin lymphoma. Brentuximab vedotin exposure varied among the patients, all of whom had relapsed after autologous stem cell transplantation. Libraries were prepared by immunoSEQ multiplex PCR; TCRdb keeps only in-frame clonotypes and omits some of them. Among tens of thousands of clones, over 75% were seen once, and the ten largest hold around 2.6%. The sample was peripheral blood mononuclear cells (PBMCs), taken at baseline. The receptors were gathered from a human donor with classical Hodgkin lymphoma.

This chain links TRBV7-2 with TRBJ2-5; D may match TRBD1 or TRBD2 (5 bases each). V was clipped by 2 bases and J by 2 bases, with 12 bases between them. CDR3 length: 15 residues. Germline lookup yields CDR1 SGHTA and CDR2 FQGNSA. The CDR3 loop is CASSLNRGRQETQYF. In DNA form, the CDR3 reads TGTGCCAGCAGCTTAAATCGGGGACGTCAAGAGACCCAGTACTTC.

The chain joins TRBV5-1 to TRBJ2-1; TRBD2 aligns across 11 bases. The ends lost 4 bases at V and 9 bases at J; junction bases unmatched: 6. This CDR3 contains 14 residues. The germline V gene has CDR1 SGHRS and CDR2 YFSETQ. CDR3: CASSQTSGGGEQFF. CDR3 bases: TGCGCCAGCAGCCAAACTAGCGGGGGTGGTGAGCAGTTCTTC.

The chain has TRBV4-3 and TRBJ1-2, with D hard to call. The V gene's germline CDR1 is LGHNA and CDR2 YSLEER. V shed 1 base and J shed 5 bases, with 14 bases lying between them. This CDR3 region has 15 residues. The CDR3: CASSQGEPVGYGYTF. DNA of the CDR3: TGCGCCAGCAGCCAAGGGGAACCCGTTGGGTATGGCTACACCTTC.

This rearrangement joins TRBV29-1 to TRBJ1-2; tentative D call: TRBD1 (5 bases). The V and J ends lost 7 bases and 0 bases respectively, with 9 bases between them. Germline assignment: CDR1 SQVTM and CDR2 ANQGSEA. This CDR3 spans 12 amino acids. CDR3 bases: TGCAGCGCCACGACAGCTAACTATGGCTACACCTTC. The encoded protein is CSATTANYGYTF.

The DNA of the CDR3 is TGTGCCAGTAGTGGAACCGACAGCATCTATGGCTACACCTTC. The encoded protein is CASSGTDSIYGYTF. The chain employs TRBV19 and TRBJ1-2; D may be TRBD1 (5 bases). Germline values: CDR1 LNHDA, CDR2 SQIVND (reference sequence). The CDR3 is 14 amino acids. V lost 5 bases, J lost 4 bases, and 14 bases lay in between.

This clone was observed a single time. This chain links TRBV9 with TRBJ2-3, with D perhaps matching TRBD1 (6 bases). Trimming shortened V by 4 bases and J by 2 bases, and 11 bases separated the two germline ends. CDR3 length equals 14 residues. Germline-derived CDR1 and CDR2 are SGDLS and YYNGEE. DNA of the CDR3: TGTGCCAGCAGCCCGCCAGGGGCCACAGATACGCAGTATTTT. Translating it yields CASSPPGATDTQYF.

In nucleotides, the CDR3 is TGCGCCAGCTGTAGCGGGGCGGGAGAGACCCAGTACTTC. Residues: CASCSGAGETQYF. This chain joins TRBV5-1 and TRBJ2-5; 8 nucleotides align to TRBD2. The V gene's germline CDR1 is SGHRS and CDR2 YFSETQ. The V gene end was trimmed by 7 bases and the J gene end by 4 bases; junction bases not matched to a gene: 6. This CDR3 is 13 amino acids long. The full variable domain, rest sourced from reference TRBV5-1 and TRBJ2-5, is KAGVTQTPRYLIKTRGQQVTLSCSPISGHRSVSWYQQTPGQGLQFLFEYFSETQRNKGNFPGRFSGRQFSNSRSEMNVSTLELGDSALYLCASCSGAGETQYFGPGTRLLVL.

V usage is TRBV7-8 and J usage is TRBJ2-1; D may be TRBD2 (5 bases). The germline V gene encodes CDR1 SGHVS and CDR2 FQNEAQ. V lost 3 bases and J lost 0, with 9 bases in between. This CDR3 comprises 15 residues. The chain's CDR3 is CASSFTGSSYNEQFF. The CDR3 DNA sequence: TGTGCCAGCAGCTTCACTGGGAGCTCCTACAATGAGCAGTTCTTC. The variable domain in full, with the rest retrieved from reference TRBV7-8 and TRBJ2-1, is GAGVSQSPRYKVAKRGQDVALRCDPISGHVSLFWYQQALGQGPEFLTYFQNEAQLDKSGLPSDRFFAERPEGSVSTLKIQRTQQEDSAVYLCASSFTGSSYNEQFFGPGTRLTVL.

V usage is TRBV7-9 and J usage is TRBJ2-6; TRBD1 agrees at 8 bases. CDR1 and CDR2 (germline): SEHNR, FQNEAQ (reference sequence). Trimming at V came to 5 bases and at J to 0 bases, leaving 12 bases not matched to a gene. The CDR3 contains 19 residues. CDR3 sequence: CASSAPLIGTGSGANVLTF. Written as DNA, the CDR3 is TGTGCCAGCAGCGCCCCTCTTATCGGGACAGGCTCTGGGGCCAACGTCCTGACTTTC. The whole variable domain, remainder taken from reference TRBV7-9 and TRBJ2-6, is DTGVSQNPRHKITKRGQNVTFRCDPISEHNRLYWYRQTLGQGPEFLTYFQNEAQLEKSRLLSDRFSAERPKGSFSTLEIQRTEQGDSAMYLCASSAPLIGTGSGANVLTFGAGSRLTVL.

In its sample, this clone was seen a few times. The V gene is TRBV7-9, the J gene TRBJ2-3, with 10 bases aligning to TRBD2. CDR3 length equals 14 residues. V was pared by 11 bases and J by 7 bases, with 12 bases of the junction left unmatched. The germline gives CDR1 SEHNR, CDR2 FQNEAQ (reference sequence). CDR3 bases: TGTGCCGTCACCTCCAGCGGGGGGGCAAATACGCAGTATTTT. Its translation: CAVTSSGGANTQYF.

The CDR3 reads CASRPFRAGITDTQYF. CDR3 sequence (DNA): TGTGCCAGCCGACCGTTTAGAGCGGGGATCACAGATACGCAGTATTTT. J is TRBJ2-3 and V is TRBV5-6; 7 nucleotides align to TRBD2. J gave up 2 bases and V 7 bases, and 13 bases lay outside the gene matches. The CDR3 runs to 16 residues. Germline assignment: CDR1 SGHDT and CDR2 YYEEEE.

The chain is built from TRBV6-8 and TRBJ1-3; no clear D. The germline gives CDR1 MNHGY, CDR2 SAAAGT. Deletions cut 5 bases from V and 0 bases from J, with 5 bases between. The CDR3 consists of 13 residues. As DNA, the CDR3 is TGTGCCAGCAGTCTAGACTCTGGAAACACCATATATTTT. It codes for CASSLDSGNTIYF.

V and J are TRBV27 and TRBJ2-1, with 9 bases matching TRBD2. The V segment lost 4 bases and the J segment 7 bases; nucleotides outside the gene matches: 8. The length of the CDR3 is 15 residues. CDR1 and CDR2 from the germline V gene are MNHEY and SMNVEV (reference sequence). The DNA of the CDR3 is TGTGCCAGCAGTTATCTGGCGGGGGGGGTGAATGAGCAGTTCTTC. Its translation: CASSYLAGGVNEQFF.

The chain joins TRBV4-3 to TRBJ1-6; D is ambiguous. CDR3 size: 14 residues. Trimming left V 1 base short and J 10 bases short, with 11 bases between. Germline lookup yields CDR1 LGHNA and CDR2 YSLEER. The CDR3 nucleotides read TGCGCCAGCAGCCAAGTTGCCAGTGAGTCACCCCTCCACTTT. Translated: CASSQVASESPLHF.

Note on this clone: Germline and junction disagree at one end, which may indicate a read error. The rearrangement joins TRBV5-1 to TRBJ2-5; maybe TRBD2 (6 bases). CDR3 length: 15 residues. Germline loops: CDR1 SGHRS, CDR2 YFSETQ. This CDR3 is CASSLAGGDGETQYF. The DNA of the CDR3 is TGCGCCAGCAGTTTGGCCGGGGGAGACGGAGAGACCCAGTACTTC.

The chain has TRBV27 and TRBJ2-7; D possibly corresponds to TRBD2 (6 bases). V was clipped by 4 bases and J by 0 bases, with 16 bases between them. The CDR3 has 16 residues. Germline V gives CDR1 MNHEY, CDR2 SMNVEV (reference sequence). The CDR3 reads CASSSGGASSSYEQYF. The CDR3 DNA is TGTGCCAGCAGTTCCGGCGGGGCCTCTAGCTCCTACGAGCAGTACTTC.

The chain joins TRBV7-9 to TRBJ2-7; TRBD2 is a possible D gene (5 bases). With 3 bases removed from V and 7 bases from J, the gap between germline ends came to 16 bases. CDR1 is SEHNR, CDR2 FQNEAQ, per germline (reference sequence). This CDR3 region has 14 residues. The CDR3 spells CASSFGTGVGEQYF. The CDR3 DNA reads as TGTGCCAGCAGCTTTGGTACCGGGGTTGGTGAGCAGTACTTC.

The rearrangement uses TRBV6-6 and TRBJ1-5; TRBD1 is a possible D gene (6 bases). This CDR3 contains 14 residues. The germline gives CDR1 MNHNY, CDR2 SVGAGI (reference sequence). V lost 6 bases to trimming and J lost 5 bases, with 14 bases between them. For the CDR3, the DNA is TGTGCCAGCAGCAGGAGGGGGGAACATCAGCCCCAGCATTTT. It encodes CASSRRGEHQPQHF.

J is TRBJ2-5 and V is TRBV2; 10 bases fit TRBD1. Looked up from germline, CDR1 is SNHLY and CDR2 is FYNNEI. The V and J ends lost 7 bases and 4 bases, in that order; junction bases with no gene match: 3. This CDR3 region has 13 residues. For the CDR3, the DNA is TGTGCCAGCAACGGACAGGGGGTAGAGACCCAGTACTTC. This translates into CASNGQGVETQYF.

The chain links TRBV5-1 to TRBJ2-3, with D possibly matching TRBD2 (6 bases). V lost 3 bases to trimming and J lost 1 base, with 12 bases between them. In germline, CDR1 is SGHRS, CDR2 YFSETQ. The CDR3 loop spans 15 amino acids. The CDR3 DNA follows: TGCGCCAGCAGCTCCCTCGGGGAGGGCACAGATACGCAGTATTTT. Residues: CASSSLGEGTDTQYF.

The genes are TRBV30 and TRBJ2-7; 7 nucleotides agree with TRBD1. The CDR3 sequence is 16 residues long. V trimming: 0 bases; J trimming: 0 bases; junction bases outside the gene matches: 8. CDR1 is GTSNPN, CDR2 SVGIG, per germline (reference sequence). DNA for the CDR3: TGTGCCTGGAGTGTACACGGGACAGTAAACTCCTACGAGCAGTACTTC. This sequence encodes CAWSVHGTVNSYEQYF. The whole variable domain, filled in from reference TRBV30 and TRBJ2-7, reads SQTIHQWPATLVQPVGSPLSLECTVEGTSNPNLYWYRQAAGRGLQLLFYSVGIGQISSEVPQNLSASRPQDRQFILSSKKLLLSDSGFYLCAWSVHGTVNSYEQYFGPGTRLTVT.

The chain couples TRBV7-8 to TRBJ2-5; TRBD2 matches at 7 bases. CDR3 length equals 15 residues. The V gene end was trimmed by 2 bases and the J gene end by 5 bases; junction bases not matched to a gene: 8. Germline CDR1 reads SGHVS; CDR2 reads FQNEAQ. In DNA form, the CDR3 reads TGTGCCAGCAGCTTATGGGAGGGTACGAAGGAGACCCAGTACTTC. It yields the protein CASSLWEGTKETQYF.